A selection of T cell receptor beta chains follows, all from one sample in a study of CD8+ T cells in alopecia areata. The protocol was immunoSEQ multiplex PCR, while the TCRdb copy is restricted to in-frame clones and leaves out a portion. The sample records about 140,000 clones, 55% being singletons. The sequenced sample was CD4+ T cells sorted from blood. The receptors stem from a human donor in good health. Both conserved end residues are part of each CDR3. D genes are given only for firm matches. Clone size is shown for a subset of rows, as once, few, many or a class of expanded clone.

V gene	D gene	J gene	clone size	CDR3 protein	CDR3 DNA
TRBV19	.	TRBJ1-5	many	CASNQGLYSNQPQHF	TGTGCCAGTAACCAGGGACTCTATAGCAATCAGCCCCAGCATTTT
TRBV6-5	TRBD2	TRBJ2-7	.	CASSWSSGNDEQYF	TGTGCCAGCAGTTGGAGTAGCGGGAATGACGAGCAGTACTTC
TRBV6-1	.	TRBJ2-2	.	CASSATTGSGELFF	TGTGCCAGCAGTGCAACAACTGGGTCCGGGGAGCTGTTTTTT
TRBV25-1	TRBD2	TRBJ2-1	.	CASSRAGASYNEQFF	TGTGCCAGCAGTCGGGCGGGAGCCTCCTACAATGAGCAGTTCTTC
TRBV6-6	TRBD1	TRBJ1-1	once	CASSYRQGNTEAFF	TGTGCCAGCAGTTATAGACAGGGGAACACTGAAGCTTTCTTT
TRBV30	TRBD1	TRBJ1-1	.	CAKDRLNTEAFF	TGTGCCAAGGACAGGTTGAACACTGAAGCTTTCTTT
TRBV6-1	.	TRBJ1-2	.	CASSETRSLYGYTF	TGTGCCAGCAGTGAAACGCGATCCCTCTATGGCTACACCTTC
TRBV19	TRBD2	TRBJ2-7	many	CASSTTWTSSYEQYF	TGTGCCAGTAGTACCACCTGGACTAGCTCCTACGAGCAGTACTTC
TRBV11-2	.	TRBJ2-5	.	CASSRGSQETQYF	TGTGCCAGCAGCCGGGGGTCTCAAGAGACCCAGTACTTC
TRBV4-2	.	TRBJ2-7	.	CASSQVGSAYEQYF	TGTGCCAGCAGCCAAGTGGGTAGCGCCTACGAGCAGTACTTC
TRBV7-9	TRBD2	TRBJ2-3	.	CASSRTSGSPDTQYF	TGTGCCAGCAGTCGGACTAGCGGGAGCCCAGATACGCAGTATTTT
TRBV2	TRBD2	TRBJ2-1	.	CASSTSGYNEQFF	TGTGCCAGCTCGACTAGCGGCTACAATGAGCAGTTCTTC
TRBV7-3	TRBD1	TRBJ2-4	.	CASSGTGEGAAKNIQYF	TGTGCCAGCAGCGGCACAGGGGAAGGGGCGGCCAAAAACATTCAGTACTTC
TRBV5-1	TRBD1	TRBJ1-1	.	CASSLGPGQGIRDTEAFF	TGCGCCAGCAGCTTGGGTCCGGGACAGGGTATTAGGGACACTGAAGCTTTCTTT
TRBV28	.	TRBJ2-3	few	CASSLGNTDTQYF	TGTGCCAGCAGTTTAGGAAACACAGATACGCAGTATTTT